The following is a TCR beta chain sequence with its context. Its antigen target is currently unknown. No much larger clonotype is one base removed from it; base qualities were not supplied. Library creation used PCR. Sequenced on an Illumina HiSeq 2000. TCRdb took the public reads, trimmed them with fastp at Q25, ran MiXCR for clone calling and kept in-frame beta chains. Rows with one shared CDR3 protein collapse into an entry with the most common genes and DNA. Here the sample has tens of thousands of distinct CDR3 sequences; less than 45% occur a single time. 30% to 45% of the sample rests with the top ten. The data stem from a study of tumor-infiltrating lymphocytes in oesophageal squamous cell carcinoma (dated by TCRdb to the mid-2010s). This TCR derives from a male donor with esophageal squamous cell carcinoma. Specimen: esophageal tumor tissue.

The nucleotide sequence reads TGTGCCAGCAGCTTAGATCGGGAGACCCAGTACTTC. Its protein reads: CASSLDRETQYF. The receptor chain draws on TRBV7-2 and TRBJ2-5, with the D gene too uncertain to name. V drops 1 base and J drops 5 bases, leaving 5 bases in between. CDR1 and CDR2, per the germline V gene, are SGHTA and FQGNSA. The CDR3 contains 12 residues, cysteine and phenylalanine counted. Only the CDR3 DNA stays, 36 bases, in frame from base 1.